This T cell receptor (beta chain) derives from a study of CD8 T cells in ankylosing spondylitis. Study observations and caveats: CD8+ disease-linked clones were present at relatively low frequencies in blood. Enrichment of disease-linked clones was reportedly significant in matched ankylosing spondylitis synovial fluid. Seemingly characteristic of ankylosing spondylitis blood was a TCR beta motif consisting of under 10 highly homologous variants.

One entry per CDR3 protein results from TCRdb running MiXCR on the 5' RACE reads. The sample records around 130,000 distinct CDR3 sequences, roughly 7.3% being singletons. V lost 1 base and J lost 5, with 14 bases in between. Germline loops: CDR1 MGHRA, CDR2 YSYEKL. The CDR3 is 16 residues long. At least ten counts were recorded for this clonotype. The target antigen is unknown. Specimen: blood, either unsorted or a sorted T cell fraction (not recorded which). The chain links TRBV4-1 to TRBJ2-2; the D call may be TRBD1 or TRBD2 (5 bases each). The clonotype was recovered from a male donor with ankylosing spondylitis or in good health (not recorded which). The DNA for the CDR3 is TGCGCCAGCAGCCAAGGTGGGGCCAGAGGGACCGGGGAGCTGTTTTTT. Translated, it gives CASSQGGARGTGELFF.